This T cell receptor beta chain was observed in a study of beta chain features in type 1 diabetes. Purity exceeding 95% was reached by all sorted populations. What was sequenced were expressed TCRB transcripts, since all of the isolated RNA had been reverse transcribed. Libraries were prepared by immunoSEQ multiplex PCR; TCRdb keeps only in-frame clonotypes and omits some of them. Altogether over 700,000 clones are present, 15% to 20% being singletons, with the ten largest covering 0.02% to 0.025%. V lost 6 bases and J lost 7; bases outside the gene matches: 4. Germline V gene sequence: CDR1 MNHEY, CDR2 SMNVEV (reference sequence). The CDR3 totals 13 residues.

V and J are TRBV27 and TRBJ1-5; 9 bases fit TRBD1. This clonotype originated in a woman under 30 in good health. The sample taken for sequencing was naive CD4+ T cells from blood. The CDR3 sequence is CASRRQGGQPQHF. The CDR3 bases are TGTGCCAGCAGACGACAGGGGGGGCAGCCCCAGCATTTT.